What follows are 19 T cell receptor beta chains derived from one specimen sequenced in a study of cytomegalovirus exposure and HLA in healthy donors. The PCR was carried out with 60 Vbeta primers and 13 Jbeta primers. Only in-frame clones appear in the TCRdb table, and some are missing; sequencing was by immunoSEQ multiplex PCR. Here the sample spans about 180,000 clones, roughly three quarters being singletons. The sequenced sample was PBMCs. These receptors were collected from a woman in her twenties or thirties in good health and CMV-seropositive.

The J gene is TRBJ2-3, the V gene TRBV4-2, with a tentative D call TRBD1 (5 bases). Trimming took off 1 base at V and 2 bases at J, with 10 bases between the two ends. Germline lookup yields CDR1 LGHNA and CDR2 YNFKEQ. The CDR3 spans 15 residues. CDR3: CASSQAGASTDTQYF. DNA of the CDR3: TGTGCCAGCAGCCAAGCTGGGGCTTCCACAGATACGCAGTATTTT.

The chain's CDR3 is CASSSHRFGGSTEAFF. The CDR3 nucleotides are TGTGCCAGCAGCTCTCATCGCTTCGGAGGTTCCACTGAAGCTTTCTTT. The J gene is TRBJ1-1, the V gene TRBV5-8; D gene ambiguous. Trimming pared 3 bases from V and 4 bases from J, leaving 19 bases between. The CDR3 is 16 residues long. Germline-derived CDR1 and CDR2 are SGHTS and YDEGEE.

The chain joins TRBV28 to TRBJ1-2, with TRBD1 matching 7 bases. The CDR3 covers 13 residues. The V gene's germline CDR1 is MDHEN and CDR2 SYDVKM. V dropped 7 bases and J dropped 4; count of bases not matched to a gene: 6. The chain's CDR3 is CASTQGQSYGYTF. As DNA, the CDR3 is TGTGCCAGCACTCAGGGACAGAGCTATGGCTACACCTTC.

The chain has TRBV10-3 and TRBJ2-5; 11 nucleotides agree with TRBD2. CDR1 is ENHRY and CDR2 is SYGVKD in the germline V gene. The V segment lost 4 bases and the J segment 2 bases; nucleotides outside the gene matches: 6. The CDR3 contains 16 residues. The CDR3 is CAISAASGGMQETQYF. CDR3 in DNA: TGTGCCATCAGTGCCGCTAGCGGGGGGATGCAAGAGACCCAGTACTTC.

The CDR3 loop is CAGQGANGNTIYF. The CDR3 nucleotides are TGTGCTGGACAGGGGGCAAACGGAAACACCATATATTTT. The chain employs TRBV28 and TRBJ1-3, with TRBD1 identical over 11 bases. The V gene's germline CDR1 is MDHEN and CDR2 SYDVKM. This CDR3 region has 13 residues.

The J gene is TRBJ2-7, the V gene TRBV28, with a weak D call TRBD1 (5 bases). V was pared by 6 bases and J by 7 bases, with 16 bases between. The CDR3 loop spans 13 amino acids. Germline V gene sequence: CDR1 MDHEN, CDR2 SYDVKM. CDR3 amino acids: CASRTTPGLEQYF. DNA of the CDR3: TGTGCCAGCAGGACAACCCCAGGGTTAGAGCAGTACTTC.

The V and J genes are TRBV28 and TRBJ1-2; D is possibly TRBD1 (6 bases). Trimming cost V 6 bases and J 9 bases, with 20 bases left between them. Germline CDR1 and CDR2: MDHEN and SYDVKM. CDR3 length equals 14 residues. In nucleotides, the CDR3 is TGTGCCAGCAGAGGAGGGGGGGCCATATTTAGCTACACCTTC. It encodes CASRGGGAIFSYTF.

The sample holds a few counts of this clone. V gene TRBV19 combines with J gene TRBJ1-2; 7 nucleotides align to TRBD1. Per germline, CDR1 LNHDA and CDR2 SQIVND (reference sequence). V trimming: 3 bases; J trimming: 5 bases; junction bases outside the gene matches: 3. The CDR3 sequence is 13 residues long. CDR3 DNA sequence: TGTGCCAGTAGTATCGGCAGGGGGTATGGCTACACCTTC. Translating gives CASSIGRGYGYTF. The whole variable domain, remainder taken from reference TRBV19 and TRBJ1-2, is DGGITQSPKYLFRKEGQNVTLSCEQNLNHDAMYWYRQDPGQGLRLIYYSQIVNDFQKGDIAEGYSVSREKKESFPLTVTSAQKNPTAFYLCASSIGRGYGYTFGSGTRLTVV.

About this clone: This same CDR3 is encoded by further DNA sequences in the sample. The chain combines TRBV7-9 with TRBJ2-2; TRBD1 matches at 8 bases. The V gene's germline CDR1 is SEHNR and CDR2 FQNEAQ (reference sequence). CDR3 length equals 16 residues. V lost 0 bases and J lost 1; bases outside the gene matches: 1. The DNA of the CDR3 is TGTGCCAGCAGCTTAGCCGGGACAGGGAACACCGGGGAGCTGTTTTTT. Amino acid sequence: CASSLAGTGNTGELFF.

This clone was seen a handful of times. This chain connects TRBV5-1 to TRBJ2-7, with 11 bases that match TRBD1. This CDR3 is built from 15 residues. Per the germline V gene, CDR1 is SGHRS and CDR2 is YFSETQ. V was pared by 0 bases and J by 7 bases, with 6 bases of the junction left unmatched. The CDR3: CASSLGTGGSYEQYF. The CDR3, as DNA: TGCGCCAGCAGCTTGGGGACAGGGGGCTCGTATGAGCAGTACTTC. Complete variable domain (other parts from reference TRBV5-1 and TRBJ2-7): KAGVTQTPRYLIKTRGQQVTLSCSPISGHRSVSWYQQTPGQGLQFLFEYFSETQRNKGNFPGRFSGRQFSNSRSEMNVSTLELGDSALYLCASSLGTGGSYEQYFGPGTRLTVT.

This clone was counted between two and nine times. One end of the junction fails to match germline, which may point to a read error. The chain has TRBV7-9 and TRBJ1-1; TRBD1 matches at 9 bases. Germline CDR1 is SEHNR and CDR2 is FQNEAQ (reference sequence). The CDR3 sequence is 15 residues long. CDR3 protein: CSSSLLGQGPTEAFF. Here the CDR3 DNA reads TGTTCCAGCAGCCTGTTGGGACAGGGTCCGACTGAAGCTTTCTTT.

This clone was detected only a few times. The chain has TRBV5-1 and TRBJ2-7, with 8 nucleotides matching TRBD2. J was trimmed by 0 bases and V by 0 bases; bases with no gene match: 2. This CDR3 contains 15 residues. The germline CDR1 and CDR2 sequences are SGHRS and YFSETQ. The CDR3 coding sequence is TGCGCCAGCAGCTTGGCTCTAGCGGGCTCCTACGAGCAGTACTTC. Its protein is CASSLALAGSYEQYF.

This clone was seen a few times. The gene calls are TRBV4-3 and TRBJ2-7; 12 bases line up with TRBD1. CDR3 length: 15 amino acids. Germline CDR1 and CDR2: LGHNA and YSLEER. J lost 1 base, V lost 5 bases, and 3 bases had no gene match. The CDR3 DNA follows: TGCGCCAGCAGCGCGGGACAGGGGGCTTCCTACGAGCAGTACTTC. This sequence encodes CASSAGQGASYEQYF.

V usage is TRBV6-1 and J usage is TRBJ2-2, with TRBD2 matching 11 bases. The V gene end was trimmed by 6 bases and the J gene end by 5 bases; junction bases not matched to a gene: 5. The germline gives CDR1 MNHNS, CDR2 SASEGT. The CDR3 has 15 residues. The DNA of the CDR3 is TGTGCCAGCAGGCCCGCTAGCGGGGGGACCGGGGAGCTGTTTTTT. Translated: CASRPASGGTGELFF.

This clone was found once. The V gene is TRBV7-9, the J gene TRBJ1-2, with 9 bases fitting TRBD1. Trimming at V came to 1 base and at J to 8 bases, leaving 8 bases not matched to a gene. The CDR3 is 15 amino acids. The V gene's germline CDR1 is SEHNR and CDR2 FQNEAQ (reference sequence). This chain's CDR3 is CASSLVDRGRGGYTF. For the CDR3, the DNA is TGTGCCAGCAGCTTAGTGGACAGGGGAAGAGGAGGCTACACCTTC.

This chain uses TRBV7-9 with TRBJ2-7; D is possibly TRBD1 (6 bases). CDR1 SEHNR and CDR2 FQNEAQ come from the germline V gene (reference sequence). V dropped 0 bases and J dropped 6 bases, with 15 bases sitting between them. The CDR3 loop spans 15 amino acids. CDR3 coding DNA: TGTGCCAGCAGCTTAGCGACCCAGGGGATGGGCGAGCAGTACTTC. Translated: CASSLATQGMGEQYF.

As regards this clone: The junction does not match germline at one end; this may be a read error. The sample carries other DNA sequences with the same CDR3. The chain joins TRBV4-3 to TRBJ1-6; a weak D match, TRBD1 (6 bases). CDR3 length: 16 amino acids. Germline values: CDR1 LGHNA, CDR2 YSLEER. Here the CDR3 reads CASSQDRAGVSSPLHF. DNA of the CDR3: TGCGCCAGTAGCCAAGACCGGGCAGGGGTGAGTTCACCCCTCCACTTT.

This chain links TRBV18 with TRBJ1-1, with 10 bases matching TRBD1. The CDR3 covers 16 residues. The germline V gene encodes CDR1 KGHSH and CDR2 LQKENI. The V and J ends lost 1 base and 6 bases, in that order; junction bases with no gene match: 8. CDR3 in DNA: TGTGCCAGCTCACCACAGGGACAGGGGCTCGGGGCTGAAGCTTTCTTT. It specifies CASSPQGQGLGAEAFF.

CDR3 sequence: CASSESNTQYF. In DNA, the CDR3 is TGCGCCAGCAGTGAGTCCAATACGCAGTATTTT. The rearrangement joins TRBV10-2 to TRBJ2-3; D uncertain. This CDR3 is built from 11 residues. V dropped 0 bases and J dropped 7 bases, with 2 bases sitting between them. The germline gives CDR1 WSHSY, CDR2 SAAADI.